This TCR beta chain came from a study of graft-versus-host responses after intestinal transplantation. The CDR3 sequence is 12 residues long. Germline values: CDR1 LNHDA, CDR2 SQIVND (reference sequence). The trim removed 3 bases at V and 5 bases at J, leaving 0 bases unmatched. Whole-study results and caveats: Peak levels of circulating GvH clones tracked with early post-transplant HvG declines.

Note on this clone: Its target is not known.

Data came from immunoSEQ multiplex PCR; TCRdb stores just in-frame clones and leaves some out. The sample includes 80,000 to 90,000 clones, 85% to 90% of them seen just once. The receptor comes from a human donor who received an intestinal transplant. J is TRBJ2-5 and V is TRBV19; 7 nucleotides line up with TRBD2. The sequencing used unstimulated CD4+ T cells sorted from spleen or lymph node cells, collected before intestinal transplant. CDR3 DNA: TGTGCCAGTAGTATGGGGGGGGAGACCCAGTACTTC. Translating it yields CASSMGGETQYF.